The source of this T cell receptor (beta chain) is a study of identical twins. This clonotype turned up a few times. The CDR3 covers 14 residues. Germline-derived CDR1 and CDR2 are KGHDR and SFDVKD. The V end lost 2 bases, the J end lost 2 bases, and 6 bases lay between the germline ends. TCRdb re-analysed the 5' RACE reads in MiXCR, keeping a single row per CDR3 protein. In the table there are about 660,000 distinct CDR3 sequences, 8.5% to 9.5% of which are singletons. These data were likewise used in another study, on yellow fever vaccine responses in identical twins.

V gene TRBV24-1 combines with J gene TRBJ1-5, with unresolved D. Sequencing was performed on PBMCs. This clonotype was sampled from a woman aged 18-35 years in good health. CDR3 residues: CATSDSGGNQPQHF. CDR3 bases: TGTGCCACCAGTGATTCCGGGGGCAATCAGCCCCAGCATTTT.